This TCR beta chain is drawn from a study of T cell changes during pregnancy in multiple sclerosis. There are 14 residues in the CDR3. V shed 5 bases and J 1 base; nucleotides not matched to a gene: 2. CDR1 and CDR2 (germline): SGHVS, FNYEAQ. Only in-frame clones appear in the TCRdb table, and some are missing; sequencing was by immunoSEQ multiplex PCR. In the table there are around 53,000 clones, 90% of which are singletons. The clonotype was recovered from a female donor with multiple sclerosis, enrolled in a pregnancy study. V usage is TRBV7-6 and J usage is TRBJ1-1; 9 nucleotides match TRBD1. The specimen comprised CD8+ T cells from peripheral blood mononuclear cells, sampled before pregnancy. The CDR3 reads CASSPDRGNTEAFF. The CDR3 nucleotides read TGTGCCAGCAGCCCGGACAGGGGGAACACTGAAGCTTTCTTT.